This TCR beta chain stems from a study of CD8 T cells in Susac syndrome. V shed 3 bases and J 3 bases; nucleotides not matched to a gene: 2. From germline, CDR1 is LNHNV and CDR2 YYDKDF (reference sequence). The CDR3 runs 13 residues. RNA in amounts of about 0.45 to 1 ug was reverse transcribed with random hexamers. Amplification of TCR beta CDR3 used immunoSEQ multiplex PCR across 54 Vbeta and 13 Jbeta. TCRdb fed the immunoSEQ multiplex PCR reads into MiXCR, producing one record per CDR3 protein. Of fewer than 350,000 distinct CDR3 sequences detected, around 89% appear once; the ten largest clones hold around 0.18%. Negative isolation was applied to CD8+ and CD4+ T cells, and FACS enrichment was applied to TEMRA cells.

This chain connects TRBV15 to TRBJ2-7; 7 nucleotides align to TRBD1. The material sequenced was CD8+ T cells from PBMCs. The source of this sequence is a human donor with multiple sclerosis. In nucleotides, the CDR3 is TGTGCCACCAGCAGCAGACAGGGCTACGAGCAGTACTTC. Protein: CATSSRQGYEQYF.